These T cell receptor beta chains were read from a single sample in a study of blood T cell repertoires in COVID-19. Profiling relied on immunoSEQ multiplex PCR, and the TCRdb table lists in-frame clones only, not all of them. The sample includes fewer than 95,000 clones, around 72% of them seen just once. Source material: peripheral blood. These receptors were collected from a man between 65 and 80 years old with COVID-19, enrolled during active disease. Both conserved end residues are part of each CDR3. Fields, in order: V gene, J gene, D gene, CDR3 protein. The D gene is left open where the match is weak.

TRBV2	TRBJ2-2	NA	CASSRGNTGELFF
TRBV10-3	TRBJ1-1	NA	CAISESANTEAFF
TRBV5-6	TRBJ2-7	TRBD2	CASSWGLAGGYEQYF
TRBV28	TRBJ1-5	NA	CASSLPRGVKPQHF
TRBV6-2/TRBV6-3	TRBJ2-5	TRBD2	CASSGSSGRQETQYF
TRBV5-1	TRBJ2-2	NA	CASSRGWANTGELFF
TRBV28	TRBJ2-1	TRBD2	CASSSSSGKSSYNEQFF
TRBV6-2/TRBV6-3	TRBJ2-1	NA	CASSSHYEQFF
TRBV18	TRBJ2-1	NA	CASSPGASYNEQFF
TRBV5-4	TRBJ2-2	NA	CASSLEAVNTGELFF
TRBV10-3	TRBJ1-2	NA	CAISLQGDGYTF
TRBV9	TRBJ1-2	NA	CASSSRTADYGYTF
TRBV5-4	TRBJ2-5	TRBD2	CASSTATSGRETQYF
TRBV28	TRBJ2-1	TRBD2	CASSTGSRLAGRKSYNEQFF
TRBV2	TRBJ2-2	TRBD2	CASRALAGDYAGELFF